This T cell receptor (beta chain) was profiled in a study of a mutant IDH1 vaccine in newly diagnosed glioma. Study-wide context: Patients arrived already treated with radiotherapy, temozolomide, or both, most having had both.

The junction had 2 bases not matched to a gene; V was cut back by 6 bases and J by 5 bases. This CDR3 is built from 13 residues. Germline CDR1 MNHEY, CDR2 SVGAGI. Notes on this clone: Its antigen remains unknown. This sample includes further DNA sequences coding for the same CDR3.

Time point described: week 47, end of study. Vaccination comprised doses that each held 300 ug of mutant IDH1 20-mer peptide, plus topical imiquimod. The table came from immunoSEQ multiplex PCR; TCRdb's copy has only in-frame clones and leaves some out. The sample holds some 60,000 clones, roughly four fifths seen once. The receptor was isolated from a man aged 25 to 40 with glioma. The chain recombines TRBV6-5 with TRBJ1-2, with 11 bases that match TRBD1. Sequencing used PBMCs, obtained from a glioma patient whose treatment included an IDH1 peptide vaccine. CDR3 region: CASSRDRGYGYTF. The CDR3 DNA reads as TGTGCCAGCAGCCGGGACAGGGGGTATGGCTACACCTTC.